This TCR beta chain was documented in a study of post-analysis software for immune sequencing data. Study details: In terms of disease course, relapsing-remitting, secondary progressive and progressive-relapsing multiple sclerosis were included.

TCR beta cDNA libraries had unique molecular identifiers. Via MiXCR, TCRdb re-called the PCR reads, giving one row per CDR3 protein. The sample has about 200,000 distinct CDR3 sequences, 29% seen once. The CDR3 spans 19 residues. Trimming at V came to 0 bases and at J to 3 bases, leaving 13 bases not matched to a gene. CDR1 is MNHEY, CDR2 SVGEGT, per germline. The study's findings and limits: Five or six TRBV segments were significantly more frequent in patients than in controls. TRBV5-6, TRBV5-1 and TRBV20-1 were among these segments. Strong co-clustering by F measure linked samples that shared a preparation batch.

As to this clonotype: Its antigen is not identified.

The V call is TRBV6-2 or TRBV6-3, the J call TRBJ2-7, with 11 bases that match TRBD2. The TCR comes from a girl younger than 18 with multiple sclerosis. The material sequenced was blood. The CDR3 sequence is CASSYSTSGSSYSHYEQYF. The DNA for the CDR3 is TGTGCCAGCAGTTACTCTACTAGCGGGAGTTCATATTCACACTACGAGCAGTACTTC.